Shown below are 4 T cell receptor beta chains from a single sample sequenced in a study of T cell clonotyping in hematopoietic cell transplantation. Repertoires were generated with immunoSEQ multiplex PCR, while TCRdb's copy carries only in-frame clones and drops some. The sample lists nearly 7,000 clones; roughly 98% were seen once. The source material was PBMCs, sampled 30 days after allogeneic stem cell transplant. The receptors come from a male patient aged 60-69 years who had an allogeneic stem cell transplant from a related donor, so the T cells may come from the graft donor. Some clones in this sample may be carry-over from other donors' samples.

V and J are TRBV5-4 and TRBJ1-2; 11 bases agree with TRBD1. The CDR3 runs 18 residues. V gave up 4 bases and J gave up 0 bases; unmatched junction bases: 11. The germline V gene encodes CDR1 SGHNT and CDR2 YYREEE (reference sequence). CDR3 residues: CASSQLWTGGASNYGYTF. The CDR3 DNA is TGTGCCAGCAGCCAACTTTGGACAGGGGGCGCGTCTAACTATGGCTACACCTTC.

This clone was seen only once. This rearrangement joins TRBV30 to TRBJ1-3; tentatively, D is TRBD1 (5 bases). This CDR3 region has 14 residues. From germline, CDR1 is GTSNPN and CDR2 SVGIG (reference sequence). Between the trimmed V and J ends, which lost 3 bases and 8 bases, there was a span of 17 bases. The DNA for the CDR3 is TGTGCCTGGAGCACGGGACTTCTAACGGACACCATATATTTT. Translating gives CAWSTGLLTDTIYF. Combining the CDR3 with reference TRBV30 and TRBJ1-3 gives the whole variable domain SQTIHQWPATLVQPVGSPLSLECTVEGTSNPNLYWYRQAAGRGLQLLFYSVGIGQISSEVPQNLSASRPQDRQFILSSKKLLLSDSGFYLCAWSTGLLTDTIYFGEGSWLTVV.

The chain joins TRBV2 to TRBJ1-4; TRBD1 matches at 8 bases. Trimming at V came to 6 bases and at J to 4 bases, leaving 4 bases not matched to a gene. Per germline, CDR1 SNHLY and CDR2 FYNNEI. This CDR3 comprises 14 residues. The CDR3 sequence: CASRDDRGNEKLFF. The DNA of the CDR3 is TGTGCCAGCAGAGACGACAGGGGTAATGAAAAACTGTTTTTT.

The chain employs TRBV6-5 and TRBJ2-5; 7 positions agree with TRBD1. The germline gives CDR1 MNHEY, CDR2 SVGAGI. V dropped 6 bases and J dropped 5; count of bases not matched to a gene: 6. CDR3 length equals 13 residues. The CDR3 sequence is CASRKTGLETQYF. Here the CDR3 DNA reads TGTGCCAGCAGGAAGACAGGGCTGGAGACCCAGTACTTC.